This T cell receptor beta chain was obtained from a study of CD8 T cells in Susac syndrome. In this sample, this clonotype turned up once. Random hexamers were used to reverse transcribe an amount of roughly 0.45 to 1 ug RNA. Amplification of TCR beta CDR3 used immunoSEQ multiplex PCR across 54 Vbeta and 13 Jbeta. MiXCR was run by TCRdb on the immunoSEQ multiplex PCR reads, yielding one entry per CDR3 protein. The data hold around 130,000 distinct CDR3 sequences, with around 94% observed a single time. From blood CD8+ and CD4+ T cells, TCR beta sequences were generated. V lost 1 base and J 5 bases, leaving 5 bases between the germline ends. This CDR3 region has 12 residues. CDR1 is LGHDT and CDR2 is YNNKEL in the germline V gene (reference sequence).

The genes are TRBV3-1 and TRBJ1-2; no reliable D call. The source is a human donor with multiple sclerosis. The sequencing input was CD4+ T cells from PBMCs. This CDR3 reads CASSQVEYGYTF. In DNA, the CDR3 is TGTGCCAGCAGCCAAGTAGAGTATGGCTACACCTTC.